This TCR beta chain was captured by sequencing in a study of blood T cells in healthy people across ages. Each donor was a healthy Caucasian individual from Russia, aged roughly 6 to 95. As concerns this clonotype: Its antigen is not identified.

Germline CDR1 is SGHRS and CDR2 is YFSETQ. This CDR3 has 18 amino acids. V gave up 0 bases and J gave up 2 bases, with 17 bases separating them. With a J-beta primer mix and a sample-barcoded 5' primer, a second PCR ran roughly 6 to 11 cycles. TCRdb independently ran MiXCR on the 5' RACE reads; one entry per CDR3 protein. Of roughly 930,000 distinct CDR3 sequences in the sample, around 46% were seen once. The study's findings and limits: More naive CD4+ cells and higher diversity were found in long-lived than in aged donors.

The chain has TRBV5-1 and TRBJ2-2, with D possibly matching TRBD1 (5 bases). The sequencing sample was made of blood. This clonotype originated in a man aged 30 to 45 in good health. CDR3 DNA: TGCGCCAGCAGCTTGGAATTCGCAGGGCTCTTAAACACCGGGGAGCTGTTTTTT. It encodes CASSLEFAGLLNTGELFF.